This T cell receptor beta chain was sequenced for a study of shared clonotypes between healthy human individuals. Whole-study context: Ranging from 18 to 49 in age, donors were a couple of women and three men.

V was clipped by 5 bases and J by 1 base, with 18 bases between them. The CDR3 consists of 18 residues. Germline-derived CDR1 and CDR2 are MDHEN and SYDVKM. Sequenced by immunoSEQ multiplex PCR; TCRdb stores in-frame clones only, minus some. Among some 120,000 clones listed, 68% were seen once. The source is a woman in her thirties in good health. Sequencing used memory CD8+ T cells sorted from blood. Regarding subset: CD45RO+ cells pooled with CCR7-negative TemRA cells. The chain carries TRBV28 and TRBJ2-6; TRBD1 is a possible D gene (6 bases). The CDR3, as DNA: TGTGCCAGCAGTGCCTCCGGGACAAGCAGTTCTGGGGCCAACGTCCTGACTTTC. Residues: CASSASGTSSSGANVLTF.